The clone carrying this T cell receptor (beta chain) was recorded a few times. Its antigen remains unidentified. Methods used by the authors: Pooled Tregs gave 50,000 to 60,000 patient and 1x10^5 or so donor TCRbeta sequences. Profiling relied on immunoSEQ multiplex PCR, and the TCRdb table lists in-frame clones only, not all of them. That table is the source of V, J and clone size, and D and trimming were worked out from the DNA. The sample holds around 20,000 clones, roughly 91% seen once. Sorted regulatory T cells were CD4-positive, CD25-high and CD127-low or negative. This entry belongs to a study of B cell selection in AIRE deficiency. Study-level findings and limits: Shorter CDR3s marked shared Treg sequences, biased toward few non-templated insertions. Healthy donors alone shared more than 30% of 3,300 or so Treg sequences; patients alone about 10%. Tconv and Treg cells from AIRE-deficient patients resembled healthy donors in TCRBV usage, CDR3 length and diversity.

This receptor was identified in a human donor in good health. The sample comprised CD4+CD25+ Tregs sorted from PBMCs.

CDR3 sequence (DNA): TGTGCCACCAGCAGGCAAGGGCCCTCCCAGCCCCAGCATTTT. Translated, it gives CATSRQGPSQPQHF. This chain connects TRBV15 to TRBJ1-5; D gene ambiguous. Germline CDR1 is LNHNV and CDR2 is YYDKDF (reference sequence). The V end lost 3 bases, the J end lost 7 bases, and 13 bases lay between the germline ends. The CDR3 loop spans 14 amino acids.